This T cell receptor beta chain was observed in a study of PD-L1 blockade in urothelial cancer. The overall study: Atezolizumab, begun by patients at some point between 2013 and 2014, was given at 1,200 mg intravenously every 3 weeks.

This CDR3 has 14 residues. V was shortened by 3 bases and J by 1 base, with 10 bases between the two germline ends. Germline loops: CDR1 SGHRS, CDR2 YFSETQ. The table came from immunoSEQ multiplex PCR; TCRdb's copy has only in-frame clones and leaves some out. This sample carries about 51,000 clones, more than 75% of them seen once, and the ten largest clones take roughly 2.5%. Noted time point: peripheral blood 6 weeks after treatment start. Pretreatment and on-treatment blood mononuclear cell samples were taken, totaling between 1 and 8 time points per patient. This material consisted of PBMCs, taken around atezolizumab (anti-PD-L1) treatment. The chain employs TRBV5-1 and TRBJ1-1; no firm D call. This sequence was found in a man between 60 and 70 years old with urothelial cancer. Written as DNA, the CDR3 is TGCGCCAGCAGCTCGAACACGAAGAACACTGAAGCTTTCTTT. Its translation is CASSSNTKNTEAFF.